The sequence of this T cell receptor (beta chain) was determined in a study of blood T cells in healthy people across ages (dated by TCRdb to the mid-2010s). Study-level background: In model experiments, template switching captured roughly one uniquely barcoded TCR beta cDNA molecule for every two T cells. The study measured age-related changes in TCR beta repertoire diversity using deep sequencing normalized with unique cDNA molecular identifiers. For two donors (one aged 18 to 30 and one aged 80 or older), the study analyzed two additional independent replicas of 1 million unique cDNA reads from the same blood draw. Four age groups were formed from the donors: young (average about 17 years), middle-aged (less than 40), aged (62) and long-lived (approximately 80). To avoid experimental bias, donors of different ages were randomly spread across the sequencing lanes.

The sample holds many counts of this clonotype. Its antigen is currently not known. No per-base quality is available; no much larger clone lies one base away. The germline V gene (reference sequence) supplies CDR1 LNHNV and CDR2 YYDKDF. Here V drops 4 bases and J drops 8 bases, and the junction holds 4 bases not matched to any gene. Spanning cysteine to phenylalanine, the CDR3 consists of 15 amino acids. CDR3 DNA is the only sequence kept; it has 45 bases, read in frame from the first base. Overall study outcomes, separate from this receptor: As age increased, observed TCR beta diversity per million T cells dropped in a roughly linear way, and a significant reduction was already evident by age 40. Bulk unsorted PBMC profiling prevented conclusive comparison of naive and antigen-experienced compartments. Compared with the aged group, more naive CD4+ T cells, fewer expanded clones and increased TCR diversity were shown by the long-lived group, suggesting age selection. Estimates of total diversity based on one million sequenced T cells were regarded as lower bounds and as underestimates. Because donor CMV infection status was unknown, age-related changes in expanded clonotypes were potentially confounded. The percentage of naive T cells measured by flow cytometry correlated strongly with observed TCR beta diversity.

Library preparation employed 5' RACE. Sequencing instrument: Illumina HiSeq 2500. The second PCR ran for about 6 to 12 cycles and used a J-beta primer mix along with a sample-barcoded 5' primer. A template-switch 5' adaptor carrying 12 random nucleotides introduced a unique molecular identifier onto each TCR beta cDNA molecule. Each sample yielded at least 2.5 million CDR3-containing paired-end reads. All of the RNA was converted into first-strand cDNA using the Mint cDNA synthesis kit, with a TRBC-specific oligonucleotide serving as the primer. Following uracil-DNA glycosylase treatment, a first 18-cycle PCR with universal primers M1SS and BC2_uni_R was performed on all cDNA. For the original study's pipeline: Normalization of each sample was performed by random selection of 1 million high-quality reads, each carrying a distinct molecular identifier. Reads sharing molecular identifiers were discarded rather than binned into consensus sequences. MiTCR, run with a Q25 quality threshold and the strictest error-elimination algorithm, handled CDR3 identification, clonotype clustering and error correction. Lower-bound total TCR beta diversity was estimated with a nonparametric unseen species model using Euler transformation. TCRdb reanalyzed the raw reads on its own, using fastp at Q25 for trimming and MiXCR for clone calling, and kept in-frame beta chains. Rows are combined by CDR3 protein, so each entry shows the most common genes and DNA. TCRdb, not the authors, supplied the V and J calls. The sample table holds over 550,000 distinct CDR3 sequences, of which 25% to 35% were seen once. The ten largest make up approximately 15% of the sample.

The roughly 39 donors, aged roughly 6 to 95 years, were systemically healthy Caucasian individuals from Russia. Each donor gave about 11 milliliters of peripheral blood, drawn into EDTA-treated Vacutainer tubes. Ficoll-Paque density-gradient centrifugation was used to isolate PBMCs, with at least 6.5 million per sample. Total RNA, at least 6 micrograms per sample, was extracted from PBMCs with Trizol reagent. For every donor, flow cytometry on a PBMC aliquot measured the percentage of naive CD45RAhigh/CD27high T cells. The receptor comes from a woman older than 75 in good health. The sequencing input was blood. The chain joins TRBV15 to TRBJ2-1, and TRBD2 matches 14 of the central bases. The CDR3 here reads CATSTRLAGGDEQFF. Here is the DNA: TGTGCCACCAGCACTCGACTAGCGGGGGGGGATGAGCAGTTCTTC. The entire variable domain, with the stretches around the CDR3 drawn from the reference TRBV15 and TRBJ2-1 proteins, is DAMVIQNPRYQVTQFGKPVTLSCSQTLNHNVMYWYQQKSSQAPKLLFHYYDKDFNNEADTPDNFQSRRPNTSFCFLDIRSPGLGDTAMYLCATSTRLAGGDEQFFGPGTRLTVL.